A single sample is the source of the 15 T cell receptor beta chains below, sequenced in a study of Graves' ophthalmopathy and Graves' hyperthyroidism. Scientists amplified the TCR beta CDR3 regions from RNA transcripts. The first-round RT-PCR employed HTBI primers together with the Qiagen OneStep RT-PCR kit. A multiplex PCR was then performed as the second round. In TCRdb, the multiplex PCR reads were re-called with MiXCR into one record per CDR3 protein. The table lists over a million distinct CDR3 sequences, around a third of them singletons. The sample consisted of peripheral blood or thyroid tissue (not recorded which). These receptors were obtained from an adult man with Graves' hyperthyroidism.

This clonotype occurred many times. The chain has TRBV5-1 and TRBJ1-1; 8 bases align to TRBD1. Germline CDR1 reads SGHRS; CDR2 reads YFSETQ. This CDR3 has 18 amino acids. Unmatched junction bases numbered 10, after V lost 0 bases and J lost 0 bases. For the CDR3, the DNA is TGCGCCAGCAGCTTGGGCCGGGGTGGGACAGGCCTGAACACTGAAGCTTTCTTT. Protein product: CASSLGRGGTGLNTEAFF.

The genes are TRBV25-1 and TRBJ1-1; tentatively, D is TRBD1 (5 bases). The CDR3 runs to 14 residues. Trimming removed 2 bases from V and 4 bases from J, with 11 bases in between. In germline, CDR1 is MGHDK, CDR2 SYGVNS. The CDR3: CASSEAGVGTEAFF. The CDR3 nucleotides are TGTGCCAGCAGTGAAGCGGGGGTGGGCACTGAAGCTTTCTTT.

The chain joins TRBV2 to TRBJ2-7; 8 bases agree with TRBD1. The germline V gene has CDR1 SNHLY and CDR2 FYNNEI. The CDR3 is 14 residues long. The junction had 13 bases not matched to a gene; V was cut back by 8 bases and J by 7 bases. The CDR3 nucleotides read TGTGCCAGCGCCCAGACGGGGACAGGAGGAGAGCAGTACTTC. This translates into CASAQTGTGGEQYF.

The chain uses TRBV5-1 and TRBJ1-2, with 8 bases aligning to TRBD1. This CDR3 has 15 residues. CDR1 and CDR2 from the germline V gene are SGHRS and YFSETQ. V lost 4 bases and J lost 12; bases outside the gene matches: 17. The CDR3 DNA reads as TGCGCCAGCAGCGCGACCCCAGCAGGGGGCTCGTCGCACACCTTC. This sequence encodes CASSATPAGGSSHTF.

The chain recombines TRBV7-9 with TRBJ2-5, with D perhaps TRBD1 or TRBD2 (5 bases each). The CDR3 is made up of 14 amino acids. Trimming shortened V by 4 bases and J by 9 bases, and 18 bases separated the two germline ends. The V gene's germline CDR1 is SEHNR and CDR2 FQNEAQ (reference sequence). CDR3 amino acids: CASSSDREVEAQYF. In nucleotides, the CDR3 is TGTGCCAGCAGCTCCGACAGAGAAGTGGAGGCCCAGTACTTC.

The chain uses TRBV25-1 and TRBJ1-4; tentative D call: TRBD1 (5 bases). Germline CDR1 reads MGHDK; CDR2 reads SYGVNS. The V gene lost 4 bases and the J gene lost 2 bases, with 14 bases spanning the gap. The CDR3 spans 16 residues. The CDR3 spells CASSARDWGTNEKLFF. The CDR3 DNA follows: TGTGCCAGCAGTGCTAGAGATTGGGGGACTAATGAAAAACTGTTTTTT.

The rearrangement links TRBV9 to TRBJ1-6; possible D gene TRBD1, 6 bases. The germline CDR1 and CDR2 sequences are SGDLS and YYNGEE. CDR3 length: 11 amino acids. CDR3 DNA sequence: TGTGTCCAGGGGAAAAATTCACCCCTCCACTTT. It specifies CVQGKNSPLHF.

This clonotype has at least ten counts. The chain links TRBV7-6 to TRBJ2-7, with 8 bases fitting TRBD2. The trim removed 2 bases at V and 6 bases at J, leaving 6 bases unmatched. The CDR3 is made up of 14 amino acids. Germline CDR1 SGHVS, CDR2 FNYEAQ. CDR3 nucleotides: TGTGCCAGCAGCTTATCGCGCGGGAGGTCCGAGCAGTACTTC. Translating gives CASSLSRGRSEQYF. Drawing the rest from reference TRBV7-6 and TRBJ2-7, the complete variable domain is GAGVSQSPRYKVTKRGQDVALRCDPISGHVSLYWYRQALGQGPEFLTYFNYEAQQDKSGLPNDRFSAERPEGSISTLTIQRTEQRDSAMYRCASSLSRGRSEQYFGPGTRLTVT.

The J gene is TRBJ1-4, the V gene TRBV20-1; 10 nucleotides agree with TRBD1. Germline CDR1 reads DFQATT; CDR2 reads SNEGSKA (reference sequence). The CDR3 covers 16 residues. The V gene end was trimmed by 5 bases and the J gene end by 7 bases; junction bases not matched to a gene: 13. The CDR3 bases are TGCAGTGCTGCCGGGACAGGGGCCACAATGCGTGAAAAACTGTTTTTT. This gives the protein CSAAGTGATMREKLFF.

The sample holds many counts of this clonotype. The chain combines TRBV7-8 with TRBJ1-1; D perhaps matches TRBD1 (5 bases). Trimming shortened V by 5 bases and J by 5 bases, and 15 bases separated the two germline ends. CDR1 is SGHVS and CDR2 is FQNEAQ in the germline V gene. This CDR3 is 14 amino acids long. The CDR3 sequence is CASSKGLRETEAFF. The CDR3 bases are TGTGCCAGCAGCAAGGGACTCCGAGAAACTGAAGCTTTCTTT.

Worth noting for this clonotype: The junction differs from germline at one of its ends, possibly a read error. This chain connects TRBV6-5 to TRBJ1-1; 7 nucleotides line up with TRBD1. CDR3 length: 15 residues. Germline CDR1 MNHEY, CDR2 SVGAGI. CDR3 DNA sequence: TGTGCCGGCAGTTTATCAAGGGGGCTCACCACTGAAGCTTTCTTT. Its translation is CAGSLSRGLTTEAFF.

This sequence joins TRBV29-1 and TRBJ2-2; either TRBD1 or TRBD2 may supply D (5 bases each). The V gene lost 6 bases and the J gene lost 6 bases, with 23 bases spanning the gap. In germline, CDR1 is SQVTM, CDR2 ANQGSEA. The CDR3 consists of 16 residues. CDR3 bases: TGCAGCGTACGGGTGGGGACGGCCCTCGCCGCCGGGGAGCTGTTTTTT. Translated: CSVRVGTALAAGELFF.

The chain combines TRBV4-1 with TRBJ1-1; 9 positions match TRBD1. The germline CDR1 and CDR2 sequences are MGHRA and YSYEKL. The CDR3 sequence is 14 residues long. Trimming cost V 5 bases and J 4 bases; bases outside gene matches: 5. CDR3 in amino acids: CASSKDRGGTEAFF. For the CDR3, the DNA is TGCGCCAGCAGCAAGGACAGGGGAGGCACTGAAGCTTTCTTT.

This clonotype was seen ten or more times. The chain is built from TRBV2 and TRBJ2-7; 7 nucleotides line up with TRBD1. Germline CDR1 and CDR2: SNHLY and FYNNEI. This CDR3 region has 13 residues. J was trimmed by 4 bases and V by 6 bases; bases with no gene match: 6. Here the CDR3 reads CASRPGTEYEQYF. CDR3 in DNA: TGTGCCAGCAGGCCCGGGACAGAATACGAGCAGTACTTC.

The gene calls are TRBV6-5 and TRBJ1-1; D not certain. Germline CDR1 is MNHEY and CDR2 is SVGAGI. Trimming removed 5 bases from V and 3 bases from J, with 10 bases in between. This CDR3 has 13 amino acids. This CDR3 is CASSPGPYTEAFF. CDR3 DNA: TGTGCCAGCAGTCCCGGGCCGTACACTGAAGCTTTCTTT.